The clone carrying this T cell receptor (beta chain) was counted a single time. Its antigen remains unknown. TCRdb keeps only in-frame clones here, not all; method: immunoSEQ multiplex PCR. The data hold about 97,000 clones, with around nine tenths observed a single time. These data originate in a study of T cell responses to AZD1222 COVID-19 vaccine. Whole-study findings and limits: Females made up more of the donors, who were largely white British, and clonal diversity may have come out too low.

CDR1 SGHRS and CDR2 YFSETQ come from the germline V gene. The ends were cut back, 0 bases at V and 4 bases at J, with 11 bases in the middle. This CDR3 region has 14 residues. The chain carries TRBV5-1 and TRBJ2-7, with D possibly called TRBD1 or TRBD2 (7 bases each). The starting material was peripheral blood, obtained on day 0 of AZD1222 vaccination. This clonotype was sampled from an adult in good health. The CDR3 here is CASSLDQGGYEQYF. DNA for the CDR3: TGCGCCAGCAGCTTGGATCAGGGGGGGTACGAGCAGTACTTC.